The rows below give T cell receptor beta chains drawn from one sample of a study of blood T cell repertoires in COVID-19. Clones were read by immunoSEQ multiplex PCR, and TCRdb kept only the in-frame ones, dropping some. The table includes 210,000 or so clones, roughly 84% detected once. The specimen sequenced was peripheral blood. The receptors were sampled from a man aged 35-49 years with active or convalescent COVID-19. The CDR3 runs from the conserved cysteine through the conserved F or W. Fields, in order: D gene, clone size, V gene, J gene, CDR3 DNA, CDR3 protein. D genes are given only for firm matches. Rows may omit the clone size; those that give it use once, few, many or a size class.

>-|-|TRBV19|TRBJ1-1
TGTGCCAGTAGTATAGGAGTGGACAGCCTAACTGAAGCTTTCTTT
CASSIGVDSLTEAFF
>-|-|TRBV28|TRBJ1-2
TGTGCCAGCAGTCAACAGACCCTCTATGGCTACACCTTC
CASSQQTLYGYTF
>-|few|TRBV6-1|TRBJ1-1
TGTGCCAGCAGTGAAAATCTCGAAGCTTTCTTT
CASSENLEAFF
>TRBD2|-|TRBV4-2|TRBJ2-7
TGTGCCAGCAGCCAAGCTAGCGGGGAGAACTACGAGCAGTACTTC
CASSQASGENYEQYF
>TRBD1|-|TRBV5-1|TRBJ2-7
TGCGCCAGCAGCTTGGGGGACAGCACCTCCTACGAGCAGTACTTC
CASSLGDSTSYEQYF
>-|-|TRBV7-8|TRBJ2-2
TGTGCCAGCAGCCCCCGTGGAGGGAGTACCGGGGAGCTGTTTTTT
CASSPRGGSTGELFF
>TRBD2|once|TRBV5-5|TRBJ2-3
TGTGCCAGCAGCTCTAGCGGCCATACGCAGTATTTT
CASSSSGHTQYF
>-|-|TRBV28|TRBJ1-6
TGTGCCAGCAGTTCCCACAGATTAGAAGATAATTCACCCCTCCACTTT
CASSSHRLEDNSPLHF
>TRBD2|-|TRBV7-2|TRBJ2-1
TGTGCCAGCAGCCCCAGGACTAGCGGATACAATGAGCAGTTCTTC
CASSPRTSGYNEQFF
>-|-|TRBV27|TRBJ1-2
TGTGCCAGCAGCCCATGGACAGATATAACTATAGGGGGTGGCTACACCTTC
CASSPWTDITIGGGYTF
>TRBD2|few|TRBV18|TRBJ2-2
TGTGCCAGCTCACGGGCTAGCGGGAACACCGGGGAGCTGTTTTTT
CASSRASGNTGELFF
>-|-|TRBV28|TRBJ1-2
TGTGCCAGCAGTTTAAATCGGTTTGGCTACACCTTC
CASSLNRFGYTF
>-|-|TRBV7-6|TRBJ1-5
TGTGCCAGCAGTCCCCACGGGAGGGCCGGGAATCAGCCCCAGCATTTT
CASSPHGRAGNQPQHF
>TRBD2|-|TRBV3-1/TRBV3-2|TRBJ2-7
TGTGCCAGCAGCCAAGGACTAGCGGGAAACGAGCAGTACTTC
CASSQGLAGNEQYF
>TRBD2|-|TRBV13|TRBJ2-1
TGTGCCAGCAGCCGACTAGCGGGAGGGTACAATGAGCAGTTCTTC
CASSRLAGGYNEQFF
>-|-|TRBV6-2/TRBV6-3|TRBJ1-5
TGTGCCAGCAGTTACAGGGGGTCATCTCAGCCCCAGCATTTT
CASSYRGSSQPQHF
>TRBD1|once|TRBV28|TRBJ2-7
TGTGCCAGCAGTTTCGGAGGGACAGGGGTCGAGCAGTACTTC
CASSFGGTGVEQYF
>-|many|TRBV28|TRBJ1-2
TGTGCCAGCGTCGGGGGGGTCCCCCTTGGCTACACCTTC
CASVGGVPLGYTF
>TRBD1|-|TRBV27|TRBJ2-4
TGTGCCAGCAGTCGCAGGACAGGGGGCGACAAAAACATTCAGTACTTC
CASSRRTGGDKNIQYF
>-|once|TRBV6-5|TRBJ1-2
TGTGCCAGCAGTATCAAGAGGGCCGAAGGCTATGGCTACACCTTC
CASSIKRAEGYGYTF
>TRBD2|-|TRBV5-1|TRBJ2-2
TGCGCCAGCAGCCCCCGGGACGGGGGGACCGGGGAGCTGTTTTTT
CASSPRDGGTGELFF
>-|-|TRBV9|TRBJ2-5
TGTGCCAGCAGCGTAAGTCCCGGAGAGACCCAGTACTTC
CASSVSPGETQYF
>-|-|TRBV20-1|TRBJ1-2
TGCAGTCCCCCCCGCACGGGTGGCTACACCTTC
CSPPRTGGYTF
>TRBD1|-|TRBV10-3|TRBJ1-2
TGTGCCATCAGTGGCCCGGGACAGGGGATGGTAGGCTACACCTTC
CAISGPGQGMVGYTF
>-|-|TRBV5-1|TRBJ2-6
TGCGCCAGCAGCTTGGTCCAGGGGACTGGGGCCAACGTCCTGACTTTC
CASSLVQGTGANVLTF
>-|once|TRBV10-1|TRBJ1-1
TGCGCCAGCAGTGAACAGGGAAACACTGAAGCTTTCTTT
CASSEQGNTEAFF
>-|-|TRBV6-5|TRBJ2-7
TGTGCCAGCAGTTACTCTCGCGCGTACGAGCAGTACTTC
CASSYSRAYEQYF
>TRBD1|-|TRBV5-1|TRBJ2-1
TGCGCCAGCAGCTCCGGGACAGGGGGCTACAATGAGCAGTTCTTC
CASSSGTGGYNEQFF
>TRBD2|-|TRBV19|TRBJ2-7
TGTGCCAGTAGTATAGGGACTAGCAGCTACGAGCAGTACTTC
CASSIGTSSYEQYF
>TRBD1|-|TRBV5-1|TRBJ2-1
TGCGCCAGCAGCTCGCCTGGGACAGCTTCCTACAATGAGCAGTTCTTC
CASSSPGTASYNEQFF
>TRBD1|-|TRBV28|TRBJ1-4
TGTGCCAGCAGTCGCACAGGGGCAACTAATGAAAAACTGTTTTTT
CASSRTGATNEKLFF
>-|-|TRBV13|TRBJ2-7
TGTGCCAGCAGCCTATTAATGGACGGACTCTCCTACGAGCAGTACTTC
CASSLLMDGLSYEQYF
>-|-|TRBV10-2|TRBJ1-1
TGCGCCAGCCGGACTGTCACGGACACTGAAGCTTTCTTT
CASRTVTDTEAFF
>TRBD1|-|TRBV27|TRBJ2-1
TGTGCCAGCAGTTTGACAGGGATGTCAGGTCAGTTCTTC
CASSLTGMSGQFF
>-|-|TRBV3-1/TRBV3-2|TRBJ1-6
TGTGCCAGCATGGACAGCGACCTCTATAATTCACCCCTCCACTTT
CASMDSDLYNSPLHF
>-|-|TRBV2|TRBJ1-6
TGTGCCAGCAGTTTACAGGGAAATTCACCCCTCCACTTT
CASSLQGNSPLHF
>TRBD1|few|TRBV27|TRBJ2-7
TGTGCCAGCAGTCCCCGGACAGGGCTCTACGAGCAGTACTTC
CASSPRTGLYEQYF
>-|-|TRBV29-1|TRBJ2-5
TGCAGCGTTGAAGAGCCCAGGATCCAGTACTTC
CSVEEPRIQYF
>-|-|TRBV12-3/TRBV12-4|TRBJ2-7
TGTGCCACCCTCCGGGGGGCCGAGCAGTACTTC
CATLRGAEQYF
>-|-|TRBV28|TRBJ2-6
TGTGCCAGCAGTTTCTCTTCTGGGGCCAACGTCCTGACTTTC
CASSFSSGANVLTF
>-|-|TRBV10-1|TRBJ1-1
TGCGCCAGCAGTGAGGACTTGAACACTGAAGCTTTCTTT
CASSEDLNTEAFF
>TRBD1|few|TRBV2|TRBJ1-5
TGTGCCAGCAGTACCCAGGGGGCCGGGCAGCCCCAGCATTTT
CASSTQGAGQPQHF
>-|-|TRBV12-3/TRBV12-4|TRBJ1-1
TGTGCCAGCAGTTTCCAGAACACTGAAGCTTTCTTT
CASSFQNTEAFF
>-|few|TRBV12-3/TRBV12-4|TRBJ1-1
TGTGCCAGCAGTCCACTACAGGGTGAAGCTTTCTTT
CASSPLQGEAFF
>TRBD1|-|TRBV5-5|TRBJ1-3
TGTGCCAGCAGCTTGTCGACAGGGAGGGGAAACACCATATATTTT
CASSLSTGRGNTIYF
>-|-|TRBV7-9|TRBJ2-7
TGTGCCAGCAGCTTGGCACAGGCGGTGGAGAAGCAGTACTTC
CASSLAQAVEKQYF
>-|-|TRBV6-1|TRBJ1-1
TGTGCCAGCAGTGACCAGGTTAACACTGAAGCTTTCTTT
CASSDQVNTEAFF
>-|-|TRBV6-2/TRBV6-3|TRBJ1-1
TGTGCCAGCAGTTCTTCTCCAATAACAGGCGAAGCTTTCTTT
CASSSSPITGEAFF
>TRBD1|-|TRBV28|TRBJ1-2
TGTGCCAGCAGCTTCCTAGACAGGGGGATTAACTATGGCTACACCTTC
CASSFLDRGINYGYTF
>TRBD2|-|TRBV7-2|TRBJ2-1
TGTGCCAGCGCCGGGACTAGCGCCTTGGTTGAGCAGTTCTTC
CASAGTSALVEQFF
>-|-|TRBV6-5|TRBJ2-6
TGTGCCAGCAGGCAGTTTTCTGGGGCCAACGTCCTGACTTTC
CASRQFSGANVLTF
>TRBD1|-|TRBV11-3|TRBJ1-2
TGTGCCAGCAGCTTAGGAATCTCGACAGGGTTGGTCTTC
CASSLGISTGLVF
>TRBD1|-|TRBV2|TRBJ2-7
TGTGCCAGCAGTGATCCCCCCCGGACAGGGATGGACGAGCAGTACTTC
CASSDPPRTGMDEQYF